These 3 T cell receptor beta chains share one sample of origin, sequenced in a study of T-cell reconstitution after alpha-beta-depleted transplantation in children. TCRbeta library construction was performed incorporating unique molecular identifiers. TCRdb independently ran MiXCR on the PCR reads; one entry per CDR3 protein. The table includes 800,000 to 1,000,000 distinct CDR3 sequences, about 26% detected once. The sequencing here drew on PBMCs, mostly from graft donor cells, taken 360 days after TCRalphabeta/CD19-depleted stem cell transplant. The receptors shown here come from a boy under three years old who had a stem cell transplant for SCID, so the T cells may come from the graft donor.

The chain carries TRBV28 and TRBJ2-3; possible D gene TRBD2, 5 bases. Trimming shortened V by 8 bases and J by 5 bases, and 14 bases separated the two germline ends. Looked up from germline, CDR1 is MDHEN and CDR2 is SYDVKM. The CDR3 is 13 amino acids. This CDR3 reads CASSRGGEDTQYF. In nucleotides, the CDR3 is TGTGCCAGCTCCCGGGGTGGTGAAGATACGCAGTATTTT. Supplemented by reference TRBV28 and TRBJ2-3, the full variable domain reads DVKVTQSSRYLVKRTGEKVFLECVQDMDHENMFWYRQDPGLGLRLIYFSYDVKMKEKGDIPEGYSVSREKKERFSLILESASTNQTSMYLCASSRGGEDTQYFGPGTRLTVL.

This clonotype was detected only a few times. This chain links TRBV2 with TRBJ2-1, with TRBD2 as a possible D gene (6 bases). The germline CDR1 and CDR2 sequences are SNHLY and FYNNEI. The CDR3 is made up of 15 amino acids. V gave up 7 bases and J gave up 4 bases, with 17 bases separating them. CDR3 loop: CASKSRRESYNEQFF. DNA of the CDR3: TGTGCCAGCAAGTCTCGGCGGGAATCTTACAATGAGCAGTTCTTC.

V is TRBV6-5 and J is TRBJ2-3, with 13 bases identical to TRBD2. The CDR3 runs 17 residues. V shed 4 bases, J shed 0 bases, and the junction held 4 bases outside the gene matches. Germline V gives CDR1 MNHEY, CDR2 SVGAGI. The CDR3 loop is CASSSTSGGLSTDTQYF. The CDR3 nucleotides are TGTGCCAGCAGTTCGACTAGCGGGGGGTTGAGCACAGATACGCAGTATTTT.